These T cell receptor beta chains were read from a single sample in a study of breast tumors, draining lymph nodes, adjacent tissues. TCRdb used MiXCR to reprocess the multiplex PCR reads, holding one entry per CDR3 protein. The profile shows about 110,000 distinct CDR3 sequences, less than 40% of them singletons. Sequencing input: axillary lymph node tissue. The receptors originated from a female donor with breast cancer. Some clones in this sample may be carry-over from other donors' samples. Each CDR3 is given with its conserved first and last residue. The D gene is left open where the match is weak.

v_gene,d_gene,CDR3aa
TRBV20-1,.,CSAREPTGSATDTQYF
TRBV7-2,TRBD2,CASSSIGLAEETQYF
TRBV7-2,.,CASSLDSRPVTKGHTF
TRBV5-1,TRBD2,CASSLEVSGSYEQYF
TRBV20-1,.,CSARVPTGSSTDTQYF
TRBV7-2,TRBD1,CASSTSDRAYFPLHF
TRBV18,.,CASSLWAGHTDTQYF
TRBV7-9,.,CASSHVDGFYYGYTF
TRBV7-9,.,CASSEMAGEKLFF
TRBV20-1,TRBD2,CSASLAGGPRDF
TRBV9,TRBD1,CASSVGTGSNQPQHF
TRBV12-5,.,CASALTGMNTEAFF
TRBV6-2/TRBV6-3,.,CASEAGRGPQHF
TRBV7-7,TRBD2,CASSSSGGAADTQYF
TRBV7-9,.,CASSEGQPSGANVLTF
TRBV4-1,TRBD1,CASSQAYRGYEQYF
TRBV19,.,CASSIGENTEAFF
TRBV6-5,TRBD1,CASSYGTGVYYGYTF
TRBV2,TRBD2,CASRPVGLAGDPRFSYNEQFF
TRBV18,TRBD2,CASESEREPYNEQFF
TRBV5-1,TRBD2,CASSTSDTGELFF
TRBV6-5,.,CASRPNPGRHFPRDYGYTF
TRBV10-3,TRBD1,CAIGDPGQGNTGTQYF
TRBV11-2,TRBD2,CASSLPRLALINEQFF
TRBV10-1,TRBD2,CASSITSGQQETQYF